Listed below are T cell receptor beta chains from one sample, sequenced in a study of shared clonotypes between healthy human individuals. Data came from immunoSEQ multiplex PCR; TCRdb stores just in-frame clones and leaves some out. This table holds 650,000 to 750,000 clones, approximately 75% found once. The sequencing input was memory CD4+ T cells sorted from blood. The receptors were gathered from a woman younger than 45 in good health. CDR3s include the opening cysteine and the closing phenylalanine or tryptophan. D genes are given only for firm matches. Size values are once, few and many counts, or a class for expanded clones, and some rows have none.

V gene: TRBV5-1; J gene: TRBJ1-1; clone size: .; CDR3 length: 13; D gene: .; CDR3 protein: CASSTGMNTEAFF; CDR3 DNA: TGCGCCAGCAGCACGGGGATGAACACTGAAGCTTTCTTT
V gene: TRBV27; J gene: TRBJ1-4; clone size: .; CDR3 length: 16; D gene: .; CDR3 protein: CASPRAGGATNEKLFF; CDR3 DNA: TGTGCCAGCCCTCGTGCGGGGGGCGCAACTAATGAAAAACTGTTTTTT
V gene: TRBV5-1; J gene: TRBJ2-7; clone size: .; CDR3 length: 16; D gene: TRBD1; CDR3 protein: CASSPPLGTGGEEQYF; CDR3 DNA: TGCGCCAGCAGCCCCCCTCTTGGGACAGGGGGTGAGGAGCAGTACTTC
V gene: TRBV4-2; J gene: TRBJ2-5; clone size: .; CDR3 length: 16; D gene: .; CDR3 protein: CASSQAGAGGKETQYF; CDR3 DNA: TGTGCCAGCAGCCAAGCGGGGGCAGGCGGAAAAGAGACCCAGTACTTC
V gene: TRBV7-2; J gene: TRBJ2-1; clone size: .; CDR3 length: 15; D gene: .; CDR3 protein: CASSLGALTYNEQFF; CDR3 DNA: TGTGCCAGCAGCTTAGGGGCCCTTACATACAATGAGCAGTTCTTC
V gene: TRBV7-6; J gene: TRBJ2-7; clone size: .; CDR3 length: 16; D gene: TRBD2; CDR3 protein: CASSETSGTGPNEQYF; CDR3 DNA: TGTGCCAGCAGCGAGACTAGCGGCACGGGCCCCAACGAGCAGTACTTC
V gene: TRBV18; J gene: TRBJ1-5; clone size: .; CDR3 length: 13; D gene: .; CDR3 protein: CASSPGADQPQHF; CDR3 DNA: TGTGCCAGCTCACCAGGGGCGGATCAGCCCCAGCATTTT
V gene: TRBV2; J gene: TRBJ1-3; clone size: many; CDR3 length: 14; D gene: .; CDR3 protein: CASSGSFSGNTIYF; CDR3 DNA: TGTGCCAGCAGCGGGTCTTTCTCTGGAAACACCATATATTTT
V gene: TRBV15; J gene: TRBJ2-1; clone size: .; CDR3 length: 15; D gene: TRBD2; CDR3 protein: CATSRTSGDYNEQFF; CDR3 DNA: TGTGCCACCAGCCGGACTAGCGGTGATTACAATGAGCAGTTCTTC
V gene: TRBV9; J gene: TRBJ2-1; clone size: .; CDR3 length: 16; D gene: TRBD2; CDR3 protein: CASSRLAGSTYNEQFF; CDR3 DNA: TGTGCCAGCAGCCGGTTAGCGGGATCAACCTACAATGAGCAGTTCTTC
V gene: TRBV27; J gene: TRBJ1-1; clone size: .; CDR3 length: 16; D gene: TRBD1; CDR3 protein: CASRAGQGLLKAEAFF; CDR3 DNA: TGTGCCAGCAGAGCTGGACAGGGCTTATTGAAGGCTGAAGCTTTCTTT
V gene: TRBV14; J gene: TRBJ2-3; clone size: .; CDR3 length: 13; D gene: .; CDR3 protein: CASSQAGTDTQYF; CDR3 DNA: TGTGCCAGCAGCCAAGCGGGCACAGATACGCAGTATTTT
V gene: TRBV15; J gene: TRBJ1-3; clone size: .; CDR3 length: 14; D gene: .; CDR3 protein: CATSTRTGQSAIYF; CDR3 DNA: TGTGCCACCAGCACCCGAACTGGACAGAGTGCCATATATTTT
V gene: TRBV7-2; J gene: TRBJ2-5; clone size: .; CDR3 length: 16; D gene: .; CDR3 protein: CASSLEAGGGLETQYF; CDR3 DNA: TGTGCCAGCAGCCTAGAGGCAGGGGGGGGATTGGAGACCCAGTACTTC
V gene: TRBV5-1; J gene: TRBJ2-1; clone size: once; CDR3 length: 19; D gene: TRBD2; CDR3 protein: CASSLARASGISSYNEQFF; CDR3 DNA: TGCGCCAGCAGCTTGGCCAGGGCTAGCGGCATTAGCTCCTACAATGAGCAGTTCTTC
V gene: TRBV6-5; J gene: TRBJ1-5; clone size: .; CDR3 length: 13; D gene: .; CDR3 protein: CASSWQGGQPQHF; CDR3 DNA: TGTGCCAGCAGTTGGCAGGGTGGACAGCCCCAGCATTTT
V gene: TRBV27; J gene: TRBJ1-2; clone size: .; CDR3 length: 12; D gene: .; CDR3 protein: CASSPGHGGYTF; CDR3 DNA: TGTGCCAGCAGTCCCGGACATGGAGGCTACACCTTC
V gene: TRBV10-2; J gene: TRBJ1-1; clone size: once; CDR3 length: 14; D gene: .; CDR3 protein: CASSERAGENEAFF; CDR3 DNA: TGCGCCAGCAGTGAAAGGGCAGGGGAAAACGAGGCTTTCTTT
V gene: TRBV7-2; J gene: TRBJ1-3; clone size: .; CDR3 length: 16; D gene: .; CDR3 protein: CASSLDGARSGNTIYF; CDR3 DNA: TGTGCCAGCAGCTTAGATGGGGCACGCTCTGGAAACACCATATATTTT
V gene: TRBV18; J gene: TRBJ1-5; clone size: .; CDR3 length: 14; D gene: TRBD1; CDR3 protein: CASSPRQGMGPQHF; CDR3 DNA: TGTGCCAGCTCGCCCCGACAGGGGATGGGGCCCCAGCATTTT